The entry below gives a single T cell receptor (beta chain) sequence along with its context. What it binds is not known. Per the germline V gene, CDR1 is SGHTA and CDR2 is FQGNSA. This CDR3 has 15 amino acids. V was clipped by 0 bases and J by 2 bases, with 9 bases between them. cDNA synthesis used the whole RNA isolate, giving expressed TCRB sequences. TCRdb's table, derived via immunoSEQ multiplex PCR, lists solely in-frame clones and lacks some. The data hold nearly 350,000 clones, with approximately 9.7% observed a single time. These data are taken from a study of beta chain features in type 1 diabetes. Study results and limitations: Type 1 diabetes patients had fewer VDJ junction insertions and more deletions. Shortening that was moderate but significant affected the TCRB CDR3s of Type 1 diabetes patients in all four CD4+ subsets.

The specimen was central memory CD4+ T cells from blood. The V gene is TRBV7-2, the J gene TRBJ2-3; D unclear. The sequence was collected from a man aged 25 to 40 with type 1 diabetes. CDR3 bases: TGTGCCAGCAGCTTAGCGCTAGTAACCACAGATACGCAGTATTTT. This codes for CASSLALVTTDTQYF.